Reported below is one T cell receptor (beta chain). The data were obtained in a study of shared clonotypes between healthy human individuals. In the authors' workflow: ImmunoSEQ yielded junction-only sequences lacking quality scores, so filtering differed. TCRdb's copy holds only in-frame clones and misses some; the assay was immunoSEQ multiplex PCR. Clonal size and the V and J genes are those of that table, whereas D and trimming came from the DNA. The sample includes 400,000 to 600,000 clones, 75% to 80% seen only once; the top ten take roughly an eighth. This CDR3 has 10 amino acids. V gave up 4 bases and J gave up 5 bases, with 6 bases separating them. CDR1 is SQVTM, CDR2 ANQGSEA, per germline.

This sequence originates from a woman aged 40 to 50 in good health. Some clones in this sample may be carry-over from other donors' samples. This chain uses TRBV29-1 with TRBJ2-7, with D uncertain. The sequencing input was PBMCs. The CDR3 here is CSVGRDEQYF. The CDR3, as DNA: TGCAGCGTTGGTAGGGACGAGCAGTACTTC.